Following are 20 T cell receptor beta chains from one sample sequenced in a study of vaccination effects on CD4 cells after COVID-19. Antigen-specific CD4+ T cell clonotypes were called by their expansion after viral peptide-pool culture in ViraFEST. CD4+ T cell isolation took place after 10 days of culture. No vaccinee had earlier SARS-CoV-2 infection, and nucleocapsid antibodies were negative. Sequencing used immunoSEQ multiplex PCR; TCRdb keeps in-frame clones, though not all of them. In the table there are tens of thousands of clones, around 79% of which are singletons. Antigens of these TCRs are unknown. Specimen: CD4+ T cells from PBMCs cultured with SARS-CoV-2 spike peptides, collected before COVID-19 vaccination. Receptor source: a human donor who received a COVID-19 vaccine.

DNA for the CDR3: TGTGCCAGCACCCTCAAGGGACAGGGGGCTTTCTTT. Its translation: CASTLKGQGAFF. The genes are TRBV28 and TRBJ1-1; 10 positions agree with TRBD1. Germline CDR1 is MDHEN and CDR2 is SYDVKM. The CDR3 loop spans 12 amino acids. Trimming took 7 bases from V and 11 from J; bases not matched to a gene: 7.

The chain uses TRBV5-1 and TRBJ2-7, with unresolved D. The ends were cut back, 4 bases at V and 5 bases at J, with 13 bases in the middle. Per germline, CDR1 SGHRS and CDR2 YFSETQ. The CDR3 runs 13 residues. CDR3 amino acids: CASSLKKMDEQYV. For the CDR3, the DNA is TGCGCCAGCAGCCTGAAAAAGATGGACGAGCAGTACGTC.

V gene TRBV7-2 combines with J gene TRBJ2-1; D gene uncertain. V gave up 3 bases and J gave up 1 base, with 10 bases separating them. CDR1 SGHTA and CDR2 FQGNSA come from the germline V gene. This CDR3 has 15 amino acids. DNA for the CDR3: TGTGCCAGCAGCTTGTCCCACGGGTCCTACAATGAGCAGTTCTTC. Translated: CASSLSHGSYNEQFF.

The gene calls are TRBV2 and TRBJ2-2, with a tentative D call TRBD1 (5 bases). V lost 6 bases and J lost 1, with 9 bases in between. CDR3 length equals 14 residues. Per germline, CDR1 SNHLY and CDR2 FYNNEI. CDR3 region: CASRGLLNTGELFF. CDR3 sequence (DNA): TGTGCCAGCAGGGGGCTCCTGAACACCGGGGAGCTGTTTTTT.

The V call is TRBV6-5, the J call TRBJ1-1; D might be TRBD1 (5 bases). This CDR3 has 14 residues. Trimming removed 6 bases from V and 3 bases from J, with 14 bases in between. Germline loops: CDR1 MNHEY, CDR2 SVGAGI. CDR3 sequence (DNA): TGTGCCAGCAGGGACACTAACTGGGACACTGAAGCTTTCTTT. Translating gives CASRDTNWDTEAFF.

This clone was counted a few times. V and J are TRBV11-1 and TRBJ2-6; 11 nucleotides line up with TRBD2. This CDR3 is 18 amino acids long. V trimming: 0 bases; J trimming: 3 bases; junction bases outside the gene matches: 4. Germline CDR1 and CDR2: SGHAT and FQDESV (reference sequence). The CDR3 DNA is TGTGCCAGCAGCTTAGCTAGCGGGGGGGCCGGTGGGGCCAACGTCCTGACTTTC. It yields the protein CASSLASGGAGGANVLTF.

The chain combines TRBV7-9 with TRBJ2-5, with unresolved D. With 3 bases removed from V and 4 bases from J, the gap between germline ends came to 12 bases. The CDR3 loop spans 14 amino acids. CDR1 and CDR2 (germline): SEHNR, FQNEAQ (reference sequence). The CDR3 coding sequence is TGTGCCAGCAGCTTGTATTCCGGTTTAGAGACCCAGTACTTC. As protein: CASSLYSGLETQYF. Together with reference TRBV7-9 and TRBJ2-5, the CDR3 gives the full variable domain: DTGVSQNPRHKITKRGQNVTFRCDPISEHNRLYWYRQTLGQGPEFLTYFQNEAQLEKSRLLSDRFSAERPKGSFSTLEIQRTEQGDSAMYLCASSLYSGLETQYFGPGTRLLVL.

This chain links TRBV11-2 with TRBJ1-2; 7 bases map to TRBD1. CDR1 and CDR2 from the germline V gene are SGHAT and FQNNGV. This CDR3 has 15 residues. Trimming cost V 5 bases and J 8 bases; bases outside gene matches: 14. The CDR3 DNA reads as TGTGCCAGCAGCCCCCACGACAGGGTCTCCGGGGGCTACACCTTC. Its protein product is CASSPHDRVSGGYTF.

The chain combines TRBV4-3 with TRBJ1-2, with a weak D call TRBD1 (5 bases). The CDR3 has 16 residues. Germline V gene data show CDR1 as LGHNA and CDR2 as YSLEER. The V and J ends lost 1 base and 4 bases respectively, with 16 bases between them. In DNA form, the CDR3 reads TGCGCCAGCAGCCAAGGAAGTCGGGGGGAAGGCTATGGCTACACCTTC. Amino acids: CASSQGSRGEGYGYTF.

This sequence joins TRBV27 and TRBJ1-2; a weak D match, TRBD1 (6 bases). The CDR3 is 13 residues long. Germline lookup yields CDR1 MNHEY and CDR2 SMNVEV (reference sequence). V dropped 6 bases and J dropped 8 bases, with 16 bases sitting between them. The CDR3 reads CASRGNRVGGYTF. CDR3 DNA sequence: TGTGCCAGCAGAGGAAACAGGGTTGGAGGCTACACCTTC.

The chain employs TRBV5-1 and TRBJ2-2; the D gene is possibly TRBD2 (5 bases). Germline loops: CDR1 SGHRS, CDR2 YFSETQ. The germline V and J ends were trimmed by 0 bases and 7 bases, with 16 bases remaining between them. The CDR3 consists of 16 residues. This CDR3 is CASSLGLTSGYGELFF. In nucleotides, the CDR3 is TGCGCCAGCAGCTTGGGGCTAACGAGCGGTTACGGGGAGCTGTTTTTT. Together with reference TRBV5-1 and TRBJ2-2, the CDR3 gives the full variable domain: KAGVTQTPRYLIKTRGQQVTLSCSPISGHRSVSWYQQTPGQGLQFLFEYFSETQRNKGNFPGRFSGRQFSNSRSEMNVSTLELGDSALYLCASSLGLTSGYGELFFGEGSRLTVL.

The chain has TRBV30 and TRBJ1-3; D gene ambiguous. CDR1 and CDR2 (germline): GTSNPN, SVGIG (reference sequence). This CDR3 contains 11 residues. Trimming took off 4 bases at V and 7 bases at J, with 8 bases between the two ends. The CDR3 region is CAWTGRNTIYF. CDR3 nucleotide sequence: TGTGCCTGGACCGGGCGGAACACCATATATTTT. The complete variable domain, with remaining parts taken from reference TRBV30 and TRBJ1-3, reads SQTIHQWPATLVQPVGSPLSLECTVEGTSNPNLYWYRQAAGRGLQLLFYSVGIGQISSEVPQNLSASRPQDRQFILSSKKLLLSDSGFYLCAWTGRNTIYFGEGSWLTVV.

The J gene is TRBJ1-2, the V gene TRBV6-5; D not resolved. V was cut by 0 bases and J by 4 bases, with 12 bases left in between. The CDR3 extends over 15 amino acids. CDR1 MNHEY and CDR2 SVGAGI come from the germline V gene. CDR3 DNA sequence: TGTGCCAGCAGTTACTCTCCAGGTCCTACCTATGGCTACACCTTC. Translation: CASSYSPGPTYGYTF.

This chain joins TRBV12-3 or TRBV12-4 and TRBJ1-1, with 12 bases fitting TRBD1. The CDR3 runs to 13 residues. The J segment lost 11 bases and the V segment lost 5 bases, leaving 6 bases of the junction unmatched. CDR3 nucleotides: TGTGCCAGCAGTGGGACAGGGGGCGGAGGCGCTTTCTTT. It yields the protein CASSGTGGGGAFF.

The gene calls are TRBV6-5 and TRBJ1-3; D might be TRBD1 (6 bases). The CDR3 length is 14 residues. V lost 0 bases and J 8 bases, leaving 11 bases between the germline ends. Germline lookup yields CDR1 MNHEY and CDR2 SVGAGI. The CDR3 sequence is CASSYSPGVYTIYF. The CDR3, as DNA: TGTGCCAGCAGTTACTCCCCAGGGGTATACACCATATATTTT.

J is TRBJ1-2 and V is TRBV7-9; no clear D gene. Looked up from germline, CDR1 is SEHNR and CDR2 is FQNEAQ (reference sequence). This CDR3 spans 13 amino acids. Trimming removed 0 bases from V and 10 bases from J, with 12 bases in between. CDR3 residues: CASSLAGNRAYTF. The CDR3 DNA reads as TGTGCCAGCAGCTTAGCAGGGAATCGTGCCTACACCTTC.

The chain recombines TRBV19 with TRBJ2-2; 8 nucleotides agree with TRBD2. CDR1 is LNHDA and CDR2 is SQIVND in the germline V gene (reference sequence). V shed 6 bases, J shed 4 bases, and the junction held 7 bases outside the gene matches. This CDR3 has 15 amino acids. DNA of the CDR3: TGTGCCAGTAGGCGGCGGGGGGAACCCACCGGGGAGCTGTTTTTT. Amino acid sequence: CASRRRGEPTGELFF.

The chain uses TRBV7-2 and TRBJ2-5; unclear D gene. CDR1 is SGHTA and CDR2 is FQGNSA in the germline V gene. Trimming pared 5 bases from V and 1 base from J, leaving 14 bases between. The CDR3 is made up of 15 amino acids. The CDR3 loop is CASSPRWAPQETQYF. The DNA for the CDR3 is TGTGCCAGCAGCCCCCGGTGGGCTCCCCAAGAGACCCAGTACTTC.

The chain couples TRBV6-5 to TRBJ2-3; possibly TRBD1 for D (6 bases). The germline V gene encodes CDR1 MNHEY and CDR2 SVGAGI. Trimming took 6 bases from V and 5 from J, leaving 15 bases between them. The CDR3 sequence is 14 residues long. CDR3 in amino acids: CASSLQGFRDTQYF. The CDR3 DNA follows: TGTGCCAGCAGCCTTCAGGGGTTCAGAGATACGCAGTATTTT.

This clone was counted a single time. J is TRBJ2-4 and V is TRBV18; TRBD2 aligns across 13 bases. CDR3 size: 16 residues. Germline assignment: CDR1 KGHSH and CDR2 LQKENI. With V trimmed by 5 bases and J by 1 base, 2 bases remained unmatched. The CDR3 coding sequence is TGTGCCAGCTCAATGACTAGCGGGGGGGCCAAAAACATTCAGTACTTC. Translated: CASSMTSGGAKNIQYF.